The 23 T cell receptor beta chains below all came from one sample that was sequenced in a study of cytomegalovirus exposure and HLA in healthy donors. Clones were read by immunoSEQ multiplex PCR, and TCRdb kept only the in-frame ones, dropping some. The table lists around 200,000 clones, roughly four fifths of them singletons. Sequencing was carried out using PBMCs. All receptors come from a woman aged 18 to 35 in good health and CMV-seropositive.

This clone was recorded only once. This rearrangement joins TRBV7-9 to TRBJ2-3, with D possibly being TRBD1 (6 bases). The germline CDR1 and CDR2 sequences are SEHNR and FQNEAQ (reference sequence). This CDR3 comprises 12 residues. Trimming cost V 5 bases and J 9 bases, with 12 bases left between them. CDR3 DNA sequence: TGTGCCAGCAGCCGACAGGATCGGACGCAGTATTTT. Translation gives CASSRQDRTQYF. Based on the CDR3 plus reference TRBV7-9 and TRBJ2-3, the full variable domain is DTGVSQNPRHKITKRGQNVTFRCDPISEHNRLYWYRQTLGQGPEFLTYFQNEAQLEKSRLLSDRFSAERPKGSFSTLEIQRTEQGDSAMYLCASSRQDRTQYFGPGTRLTVL.

CDR3 sequence: CASSLLTSGGQGDEQFF. The DNA of the CDR3 is TGTGCCAGCAGTTTATTGACTAGCGGGGGACAGGGGGATGAGCAGTTCTTC. V usage is TRBV27 and J usage is TRBJ2-1; a weak D match, TRBD2 (12 bases). The length of the CDR3 is 17 residues. Trimming removed 1 base at V and 8 bases at J, with 21 bases between. From germline, CDR1 is MNHEY and CDR2 SMNVEV (reference sequence).

The rearrangement joins TRBV7-9 to TRBJ2-7; 7 bases are shared with TRBD1. The CDR3 covers 17 residues. V shed 1 base and J 2 bases; nucleotides not matched to a gene: 11. Germline CDR1 is SEHNR and CDR2 is FQNEAQ (reference sequence). The CDR3 sequence: CASSLVGIRDRTYEQYF. The CDR3 coding sequence is TGTGCCAGCAGCTTAGTAGGGATCCGGGACAGAACCTACGAGCAGTACTTC.

The chain employs TRBV15 and TRBJ2-7, with 8 nucleotides matching TRBD1. The CDR3 sequence is 14 residues long. Trimming cost V 5 bases and J 3 bases; bases outside gene matches: 6. CDR1 LNHNV and CDR2 YYDKDF come from the germline V gene (reference sequence). The CDR3 sequence: CATSQGAPIYEQYF. CDR3 sequence (DNA): TGTGCCACCAGCCAGGGGGCACCGATCTACGAGCAGTACTTC.

This chain joins TRBV23-1 and TRBJ1-1, with D possibly TRBD1 on 6 matching bases. TRBV23-1 counts as an open reading frame of uncertain function. Trimming left V 2 bases short and J 5 bases short, with 21 bases between. The CDR3 has 17 amino acids. CDR3 loop: CASSQRSPGGVRTEAFF. In DNA, the CDR3 is TGCGCCAGCAGTCAAAGATCTCCGGGGGGCGTGCGGACTGAAGCTTTCTTT.

This clone has just a few counts. The chain recombines TRBV5-1 with TRBJ1-2; 9 bases map to TRBD1. Per germline, CDR1 SGHRS and CDR2 YFSETQ. This CDR3 is built from 14 residues. J lost 8 bases, V lost 4 bases, and 9 bases had no gene match. The CDR3, as DNA: TGCGCCAGCAGCACAAGGACAGGGGAAGACGGCTACACCTTC. Encoded protein: CASSTRTGEDGYTF. The complete variable domain, with remaining parts taken from reference TRBV5-1 and TRBJ1-2, reads KAGVTQTPRYLIKTRGQQVTLSCSPISGHRSVSWYQQTPGQGLQFLFEYFSETQRNKGNFPGRFSGRQFSNSRSEMNVSTLELGDSALYLCASSTRTGEDGYTFGSGTRLTVV.

The chain recombines TRBV11-3 with TRBJ1-5; unclear D gene. The CDR3 sequence is 17 residues long. The germline gives CDR1 SGHNT, CDR2 YENEEA. V was cut by 2 bases and J by 4 bases, with 18 bases left in between. CDR3 loop: CASSLWESCLQNQPQHF. In DNA, the CDR3 is TGTGCCAGCAGCTTATGGGAGTCATGTCTGCAAAATCAGCCCCAGCATTTT. Drawing the rest from reference TRBV11-3 and TRBJ1-5, the complete variable domain is EAGVVQSPRYKIIEKKQPVAFWCNPISGHNTLYWYLQNLGQGPELLIRYENEEAVDDSQLPKDRFSAERLKGVDSTLKIQPAELGDSAVYLCASSLWESCLQNQPQHFGDGTRLSIL.

The CDR3 reads CASSLGDRPYEQYF. CDR3 sequence (DNA): TGTGCCAGCAGCTTGGGAGACAGGCCCTACGAGCAGTACTTC. V gene TRBV5-4 combines with J gene TRBJ2-7; D is perhaps TRBD1 (6 bases). V lost 0 bases and J lost 2, with 9 bases in between. The CDR3 totals 14 residues. The V gene's germline CDR1 is SGHNT and CDR2 YYREEE (reference sequence).

V gene TRBV4-1 combines with J gene TRBJ2-5, with D unresolved. V lost 1 base and J 2 bases, leaving 8 bases between the germline ends. This CDR3 comprises 14 residues. The germline V gene encodes CDR1 MGHRA and CDR2 YSYEKL. CDR3 sequence: CASSQVHFQETQYF. DNA of the CDR3: TGCGCCAGCAGCCAAGTCCATTTTCAAGAGACCCAGTACTTC.

The sample holds a few counts of this clone. The J gene is TRBJ2-7, the V gene TRBV6-5; D call uncertain. Germline V CDR1 and CDR2: MNHEY, SVGAGI. Trimming shortened V by 2 bases and J by 4 bases, and 9 bases separated the two germline ends. The CDR3 extends over 13 amino acids. Here the CDR3 reads CASSYTTEYEQYF. CDR3 sequence (DNA): TGTGCCAGCAGTTACACCACAGAGTACGAGCAGTACTTC.

This chain joins TRBV7-9 and TRBJ2-5; 9 bases match TRBD1. The CDR3 contains 14 residues. The V segment lost 5 bases and the J segment 5 bases; nucleotides outside the gene matches: 6. Germline CDR1 reads SEHNR; CDR2 reads FQNEAQ (reference sequence). CDR3 DNA sequence: TGTGCCAGCAGCCCAAGGACAGGGGTCGAGACCCAGTACTTC. As protein: CASSPRTGVETQYF.

The chain is built from TRBV6-5 and TRBJ2-2; D is unresolved. Looked up from germline, CDR1 is MNHEY and CDR2 is SVGAGI. CDR3 length: 12 residues. V shed 2 bases and J shed 5 bases, with 3 bases lying between them. In DNA, the CDR3 is TGTGCCAGCAGTTACCGGACCGGGGAGCTGTTTTTT. It codes for CASSYRTGELFF.

In its sample, this clone was seen a few times. This chain uses TRBV7-9 with TRBJ1-1; unclear D gene. Deletions cut 3 bases from V and 1 base from J, with 9 bases between. CDR1 is SEHNR, CDR2 FQNEAQ, per germline (reference sequence). This CDR3 region has 14 residues. CDR3 loop: CASSFGTWNTEAFF. CDR3 DNA: TGTGCCAGCAGCTTCGGTACCTGGAACACTGAAGCTTTCTTT. The whole variable domain, remainder taken from reference TRBV7-9 and TRBJ1-1, is DTGVSQNPRHKITKRGQNVTFRCDPISEHNRLYWYRQTLGQGPEFLTYFQNEAQLEKSRLLSDRFSAERPKGSFSTLEIQRTEQGDSAMYLCASSFGTWNTEAFFGQGTRLTVV.

The chain combines TRBV5-1 with TRBJ1-1; no clear D. Germline values: CDR1 SGHRS, CDR2 YFSETQ. V was pared by 0 bases and J by 4 bases, with 16 bases between. This CDR3 region has 16 residues. The CDR3 nucleotides read TGCGCCAGCAGCTTGGAAGCAGGAATGATGATCACTGAAGCTTTCTTT. Protein product: CASSLEAGMMITEAFF.

This clone was seen more than once but under ten times. This rearrangement joins TRBV6-1 to TRBJ2-2; 10 bases map to TRBD2. Trimming removed 8 bases from V and 3 bases from J; junction bases left unmatched: 0. The germline CDR1 and CDR2 sequences are MNHNS and SASEGT. The length of the CDR3 is 13 residues. CDR3 bases: TGTGCCAGCGGGACTAGCGACACCGGGGAGCTGTTTTTT. Translating gives CASGTSDTGELFF.

The V call is TRBV7-6, the J call TRBJ1-1, with a possible D match to TRBD1 (5 bases). The germline gives CDR1 SGHVS, CDR2 FNYEAQ. V dropped 6 bases and J dropped 1 base, with 9 bases sitting between them. The CDR3 runs 13 residues. The chain's CDR3 is CASSPQANTEAFF. The CDR3 region has the DNA TGTGCCAGCAGTCCACAGGCGAACACTGAAGCTTTCTTT.

The chain is built from TRBV13 and TRBJ1-6; no definite D call. Germline-derived CDR1 and CDR2 are PRHDT and FYEKMQ (reference sequence). Trimming left V 3 bases short and J 6 bases short, with 9 bases between. The CDR3 spans 14 residues. The CDR3 spells CASSLAPPNSPLHF. The CDR3 DNA is TGTGCCAGCAGCTTGGCTCCGCCTAATTCACCCCTCCACTTT.

The V call is TRBV5-8, the J call TRBJ1-3; maybe TRBD1 (6 bases). The germline gives CDR1 SGHTS, CDR2 YDEGEE. The germline V and J ends were trimmed by 0 bases and 2 bases, with 6 bases remaining between them. The CDR3 is 14 residues long. The CDR3 bases are TGTGCCAGCAGCTTGGGACAGGCTGGAAACACCATATATTTT. Amino acids: CASSLGQAGNTIYF.

V is TRBV6-5 and J is TRBJ1-1; no firm D call. CDR1 MNHEY and CDR2 SVGAGI come from the germline V gene. The CDR3 is 13 residues long. Trimming removed 4 bases at V and 1 base at J, with 7 bases between. CDR3 sequence reads: CASSSRQNTEAFF. The CDR3, as DNA: TGTGCCAGCAGTTCCAGGCAGAACACTGAAGCTTTCTTT.

The count of this clone is one. The V gene is TRBV9, the J gene TRBJ2-3; 9 bases align to TRBD2. Germline CDR1 SGDLS, CDR2 YYNGEE. This CDR3 has 16 residues. J gave up 4 bases and V 0 bases, and 6 bases lay outside the gene matches. CDR3 loop: CASSVAGGGAADTQYF. The DNA for the CDR3 is TGTGCCAGCAGCGTAGCTGGCGGGGGGGCCGCAGATACGCAGTATTTT.

This sequence joins TRBV27 and TRBJ2-3; 14 bases line up with TRBD2. Germline trimming cut 6 bases from V and 3 bases from J; bases unmatched to any gene: 2. CDR1 and CDR2 from the germline V gene are MNHEY and SMNVEV (reference sequence). The CDR3 length is 15 residues. This CDR3 reads CASRRTSGGTDTQYF. In nucleotides, the CDR3 is TGTGCCAGCAGACGGACTAGCGGGGGGACAGATACGCAGTATTTT.

Ten or more counts support this clone. V is TRBV18 and J is TRBJ1-2, with TRBD1 matching 7 bases. CDR3 length equals 16 residues. Germline lookup yields CDR1 KGHSH and CDR2 LQKENI. Trimming removed 0 bases from V and 3 bases from J; junction bases left unmatched: 7. The CDR3 nucleotides read TGTGCCAGCTCACCACCTTTAGGGGGCACAGACTATGGCTACACCTTC. This sequence encodes CASSPPLGGTDYGYTF. The complete variable domain, with remaining parts taken from reference TRBV18 and TRBJ1-2, reads NAGVMQNPRHLVRRRGQEARLRCSPMKGHSHVYWYRQLPEEGLKFMVYLQKENIIDESGMPKERFSAEFPKEGPSILRIQQVVRGDSAAYFCASSPPLGGTDYGYTFGSGTRLTVV.

The J gene is TRBJ1-4, the V gene TRBV4-1; D might be TRBD1 (6 bases). The CDR3 covers 16 residues. Germline V gene sequence: CDR1 MGHRA, CDR2 YSYEKL. Deletions cut 1 base from V and 6 bases from J, with 15 bases between. CDR3 DNA: TGCGCCAGCAGCCAAGTGGTTCAGGGGCTGGATGAAAAACTGTTTTTT. Amino acids: CASSQVVQGLDEKLFF.